This is a list of T cell receptor beta chains from one sample in a study of identical twins. TCRdb independently ran MiXCR on the 5' RACE reads; one entry per CDR3 protein. Found here are around 690,000 distinct CDR3 sequences, about 20% of them singletons; the top ten hold about 4.3%. The sample was also linked to a second study, of T cells expressing NK-cell markers.

Sequencing input: PBMCs. These TCRs come from a woman between 18 and 30 years old in good health. The CDR3 runs from the conserved cysteine through the conserved F or W. The D gene is left open where the match is weak. Part of the rows lack a size; the others show once, few, many or a class for expanded clones.

clone size | D gene | J gene | V gene | CDR3 DNA | CDR3 protein
few | NA | TRBJ2-1 | TRBV7-2 | TGTGCCAGCAGCGCAAAGAGCGTGAGCTCCTACAATGAGCAGTTCTTC | CASSAKSVSSYNEQFF
NA | NA | TRBJ2-3 | TRBV20-1 | TGCAGCGCCTCAGAGGCTAAGGGTGGAGTGGATACGCAGTATTTT | CSASEAKGGVDTQYF
NA | TRBD1 | TRBJ2-1 | TRBV11-3 | TGTGCCAGCAAAGGACAGGGGAAAAATAGTGAGCAGTTCTTC | CASKGQGKNSEQFF
NA | TRBD2 | TRBJ2-3 | TRBV5-1 | TGCGCCAGCAGCTTTGGTAGCGGGGTGTTCACAGATACGCAGTATTTT | CASSFGSGVFTDTQYF
few | NA | TRBJ2-1 | TRBV6-1 | TGTGCCAGCAGTGAACCTTACAATGAGCAGTTCTTC | CASSEPYNEQFF
NA | NA | TRBJ2-7 | TRBV7-9 | TGTGCCAGCAGCCGCGAACGGGGATCCTACGAGCAGTACTTC | CASSRERGSYEQYF
NA | TRBD2 | TRBJ2-5 | TRBV4-1 | TGCGCCAGCAGCCCGGGACTAGGAGCCACACAAGAGACCCAGTACTTC | CASSPGLGATQETQYF
few | NA | TRBJ2-1 | TRBV20-1 | TGCAGTGCTAGAGTGCCAGGGAAGGGTGAGCAGTTCTTC | CSARVPGKGEQFF
NA | TRBD2 | TRBJ2-1 | TRBV12-3/TRBV12-4 | TGTGCCAGCAGTTTCCAGCGGGGATACGAAGAGCAGTTCTTC | CASSFQRGYEEQFF
NA | TRBD1 | TRBJ1-5 | TRBV5-1 | TGCGCCAGCAGCTTGGAAGGGGGCTTAAGGCAGCCCCAGCATTTT | CASSLEGGLRQPQHF
few | NA | TRBJ2-7 | TRBV20-1 | TGCAGTGCTACCAGGGAAAGGGACGAGCAGTACTTC | CSATRERDEQYF
NA | NA | TRBJ1-6 | TRBV11-3 | TGTGCCAGCAGCTTGGGGGAGCTGTCACCCCTCCACTTT | CASSLGELSPLHF
NA | NA | TRBJ2-7 | TRBV20-1 | TGCAGTGCTTCAAGCGGCGAGCAGTACTTC | CSASSGEQYF
few | TRBD2 | TRBJ2-1 | TRBV27 | TGTGCCAGCAGTTTGACTAGCGGGCCCAATGAGCAGTTCTTC | CASSLTSGPNEQFF
few | NA | TRBJ2-7 | TRBV7-6 | TGTGCCAGCAGCTTCGGGGTTGGGGAGCAGTACTTC | CASSFGVGEQYF